This T cell receptor beta chain was captured in a study of long-term antiretroviral therapy in people with HIV (dated by TCRdb to between 2021 and 2024). Describing the broader study: Collection of the earliest samples took place about a decade ahead of the 2015 WHO recommendation for immediate ART, at a time when ART was typically delayed until CD4 counts fell. A retrospective serial study tested whether ART initiation and durable HIV suppression were associated with changes in peripheral blood TRB repertoire composition and diversity. From 25 to 30 adults with confirmed HIV infection, the cohort provided under 250 cryopreserved PBMC samples, gathered serially across a mean of around 6 years (range 1-12). Among the 30 to 35 participants with HIV, eleven were female. Test extractions of a monoclonal T-cell line alongside under 35 polyclonal samples showed no cross-contamination during QIAcube processing.

Participants were included only if at least one PBMC sample before ART initiation and at least two post-ART samples were available. All participants with HIV were treated in the United States of America. Cryopreserved samples of about 1-11 million PBMC were thawed and washed before DNA extraction. At the time of the earliest PBMC sample, participants with HIV were aged between about 20 and 54 years. Each participant contributed PBMC samples from 1-4 timepoints before ART initiation and 2-8 timepoints after ART initiation, with a median of 7 samples. For every participant, serial HIV viral load, CD4+ T-cell count, ART history and demographic data were obtained. Genomic DNA was extracted from unsorted PBMC with a Qiagen kit on a QIAcube, with processing performed in batches of 12 samples. Notes on this clone: The antigen it binds to is not known. The input lacks base qualities; no much larger clone sits a single base away.

Overall study results and their limits: Starting ART was linked to a significant rise in TRB diversity, yet even after long-term ART the diversity remained significantly lower than in transplant donor controls. Inferences about post-ART repertoire changes were limited because no data were available on ART adherence, viral resistance or therapy changes. Because cell numbers in pre-ART samples were limited, unsorted PBMC were profiled instead of sorted CD4+ and CD8+ T cells. Narrower CDR3 length ranges were observed in HIV repertoires than in controls, and an antigen-experienced repertoire with only a slight naive shift after ART was suggested by the network structure. The samples span the years 2004 to 2017, and the ART regimens used at that time may not be as effective as current regimens. The repertoire was dominated across all time points by expanded TRB clones identified before ART initiation, although this dominance was seen to fluctuate and to decrease in many PLHIV after ART. Limited PBMC availability meant only the TCR beta chain was sequenced, without alpha chain pairing.

Sequencing of the TRB variable region was done with the immunoSEQ hsTCRB v3.0 assay at survey level resolution. The target sequencing depth for TRB was roughly 40,000-55,000 T-cell genomes per sample. TRB libraries were pooled and sequenced on an Illumina MiSeq using a v3 150-cycle kit. The original methods were these. Repertoire analysis was run in R within a reproducible Nextflow workflow that covered QC, data transformation and analysis. Custom analyses were implemented in LymphoSeq2, an R package for AIRR-Seq data exploration. After excluding a few samples that yielded fewer than 5000 total TRB sequences, fewer than 200 HIV repertoires remained for analysis. Among the roughly 180 retained HIV repertoires, 55 to 65 were collected before ART initiation and 120 to 140 after ART initiation. Each repertoire was downsampled to 5000 TRB nucleotide sequences, and summary statistics were averaged across 100 downsampling iterations. Only TRB sequences with CDR3 regions of at least seven amino acids were retained for analysis. A Shannon entropy-derived clonality score and the Gini coefficient were used to measure diversity. Repertoire networks linked the top 5000 CDR3 amino acid sequences whenever two sequences differed by an edit distance of one. For TRB CDR3 amino acid sequences, GLIPH2 was used to predict antigen specificity groups and MHC restriction. To flag known CMV, EBV, HIV or tissue antigen associations, CDR3 amino acid sequences were matched against VDJdb and McPAS-TCR. Pre-ART, post-ART and control groups were compared with Wilcoxon signed-rank tests and Holm-Bonferroni correction. TCRdb took over this immuneACCESS table, retaining in-frame rearrangements with V and J assigned. Such tables are incomplete; in checked studies, under half of the missing clones stem from an unresolved V gene, and the remainder is unexplained. V and J calls and clone size are as listed in that table; D and trimming were resolved from the DNA. This sample gives more than 45,000 clones in total; about 86% of them show up just once. The ten largest make up under 3.5% of the sample.

V is shortened by 2 bases, J by 5 bases, and the region joining them spans 12 bases. Counted from cysteine to phenylalanine, this CDR3 has 15 amino acids. The DNA shown is the 45-base CDR3, in frame from base 1. Reading the germline V gene (reference sequence) gives CDR1 MNHNY and CDR2 SVGAGI. Here the sequenced sample was unsorted PBMCs, taken 0.8 years after starting antiretroviral therapy. The sequence was obtained from a woman aged 18-29 years with HIV. Recombination joined TRBV6-6 with TRBJ2-2; a confident D gene designation cannot be given. The CDR3 protein is CASSYPNTRTGELFF. The nucleotide sequence is given as TGTGCCAGCAGTTACCCCAATACGAGAACCGGGGAGCTGTTTTTT.